Presented here are 24 T cell receptor beta chains from one specimen sequenced in a study of T cell repertoires in cytomegalovirus infection (dated by TCRdb to between 2019 and 2020). No antigen has been identified for these receptors. The treatment or condition label of this sample denotes: in vitro stimulation with specific CMV peptide epitopes to enrich CMV-specific T cells. The listed sequencing device is Illumina HiSeq 1500. TCRdb passed the public sequencing reads through fastp at Q25 and MiXCR, retaining productive beta sequences. Each CDR3 protein appears once, grouped with its most common genes and DNA. The sample table holds some 900,000 distinct CDR3 sequences, of which over 25% were seen once. Of the sample, 9.5% to 15% falls within the top ten clones. The starting material was cultured CD8+ T cells from PBMCs, obtained from culture after CMV antigen stimulation. The origin of the receptors is a human donor in good health (CMV status not recorded). Some clones in this sample may be carry-over from other donors' samples.

The DNA for the CDR3 is TGTGCCAGCGGGACTCCCCACGCGAACACCGGGGAGCTGTTTTTT. The encoded protein is CASGTPHANTGELFF. The chain links TRBV4-2 to TRBJ2-2, with TRBD2 as a possible D gene (6 bases). The V end lost 8 bases, the J end lost 0 bases, and 13 bases lay between the germline ends. Germline values: CDR1 LGHNA, CDR2 YNFKEQ. The CDR3 loop spans 15 amino acids.

This clonotype was seen a few times. The V and J genes are TRBV27 and TRBJ2-5, with 7 positions matching TRBD1. The trim removed 8 bases at V and 2 bases at J, leaving 2 bases unmatched. Germline V gene sequence: CDR1 MNHEY, CDR2 SMNVEV (reference sequence). The CDR3 totals 12 residues. In DNA, the CDR3 is TGTGCCAGCGGGACAGCGCAAGAGACCCAGTACTTC. This translates into CASGTAQETQYF.

The chain recombines TRBV12-5 with TRBJ2-7; 7 nucleotides line up with TRBD1. The V gene's germline CDR1 is LGHNT and CDR2 FRNRAP. There are 13 residues in the CDR3. Trimming at V came to 7 bases and at J to 4 bases, leaving 7 bases not matched to a gene. CDR3 DNA: TGTGCTAGTGCCTTAGGACAGGTATACGAGCAGTACTTC. This translates into CASALGQVYEQYF.

This clonotype was seen repeatedly, ten times or more. J is TRBJ2-5 and V is TRBV7-2; 12 bases line up with TRBD2. Germline-derived CDR1 and CDR2 are SGHTA and FQGNSA. After removal of 5 bases from V and 4 bases from J, the junction contained 5 bases not matched to a gene. This CDR3 has 15 amino acids. CDR3 in amino acids: CASSHLAGGPETQYF. Here the CDR3 DNA reads TGTGCCAGCAGCCACCTAGCGGGGGGGCCAGAGACCCAGTACTTC.

The chain has TRBV7-6 and TRBJ2-2; D is perhaps TRBD1 (8 bases). In germline, CDR1 is SGHVS, CDR2 FNYEAQ. This CDR3 contains 16 residues. Trimming stripped 3 bases from V and 4 bases from J, with 15 bases between. The CDR3 bases are TGTGCCAGCAGCTTTGCACAGGGGGGGCTCACCGGGGAGCTGTTTTTT. Protein product: CASSFAQGGLTGELFF.

This chain joins TRBV6-1 and TRBJ2-6; weak D call: TRBD2 (7 bases). The CDR3 consists of 15 residues. Trimming shortened V by 5 bases and J by 4 bases, and 12 bases separated the two germline ends. The germline V gene encodes CDR1 MNHNS and CDR2 SASEGT. CDR3 coding DNA: TGTGCCAGCAGTCCCCGGGGGGCGGGGGCCAACGTCCTGACTTTC. This codes for CASSPRGAGANVLTF.

The chain links TRBV19 to TRBJ1-5; D is perhaps TRBD1 (5 bases). Deletions cut 2 bases from V and 1 base from J, with 6 bases between. This CDR3 is 14 amino acids long. Germline lookup yields CDR1 LNHDA and CDR2 SQIVND (reference sequence). CDR3 protein: CASSIWGSNQPQHF. The CDR3, as DNA: TGTGCCAGTAGTATATGGGGCAGCAATCAGCCCCAGCATTTT.

This sequence joins TRBV6-5 and TRBJ1-1; D ambiguous. The CDR3 sequence is 15 residues long. V was shortened by 5 bases and J by 0 bases, with 13 bases between the two germline ends. Germline loops: CDR1 MNHEY, CDR2 SVGAGI. CDR3 nucleotide sequence: TGTGCCAGCAGTCGACACGTTTTATTGAACACTGAAGCTTTCTTT. Its protein product is CASSRHVLLNTEAFF.

Turning to this clonotype: A much larger clone is a single base away; this may be a read error. The chain's CDR3 is CTSSLGVVRGSTDTQYF. CDR3 DNA: TGTACCAGCAGCTTAGGAGTCGTCAGGGGTAGCACAGATACGCAGTATTTT. J is TRBJ2-3 and V is TRBV7-2; D possibly corresponds to TRBD1 (6 bases). Deletions cut 1 base from V and 0 bases from J, with 14 bases between. The CDR3 spans 17 residues. The germline CDR1 and CDR2 sequences are SGHTA and FQGNSA.

This clonotype turned up a few times. The rearrangement uses TRBV7-2 and TRBJ2-2; 11 nucleotides agree with TRBD2. CDR1 is SGHTA, CDR2 FQGNSA, per germline. There are 17 residues in the CDR3. V lost 4 bases to trimming and J lost 3 bases; unmatched junction nucleotides: 7. CDR3 DNA sequence: TGTGCCAGCAGCTCACCTAGCGGGGGGCCCCACACCGGGGAGCTGTTTTTT. Amino acids: CASSSPSGGPHTGELFF.

The CDR3 region has the DNA TGTGCCAGCGGCCCTGGATTTTTGAACACTGAAGCTTTCTTT. This sequence encodes CASGPGFLNTEAFF. The chain links TRBV11-1 to TRBJ1-1; D not certain. The CDR3 length is 14 residues. Trimming took 8 bases from V and 0 from J, leaving 13 bases between them. CDR1 and CDR2 from the germline V gene are SGHAT and FQDESV (reference sequence).

The J gene is TRBJ2-3, the V gene TRBV28; perhaps TRBD1 as D (5 bases). The CDR3 is made up of 13 amino acids. Germline assignment: CDR1 MDHEN and CDR2 SYDVKM. V was clipped by 2 bases and J by 6 bases, with 9 bases between them. The CDR3 loop is CASSLRGQDTQYF. The CDR3 DNA reads TGTGCCAGCAGTTTAAGGGGCCAGGATACGCAGTATTTT. Full variable domain (missing parts from reference TRBV28 and TRBJ2-3): DVKVTQSSRYLVKRTGEKVFLECVQDMDHENMFWYRQDPGLGLRLIYFSYDVKMKEKGDIPEGYSVSREKKERFSLILESASTNQTSMYLCASSLRGQDTQYFGPGTRLTVL.

This clonotype was counted only a few times. The gene calls are TRBV7-2 and TRBJ2-7; D possibly corresponds to TRBD2 (6 bases). The CDR3 covers 15 residues. CDR1 is SGHTA, CDR2 FQGNSA, per germline. Trimming pared 2 bases from V and 4 bases from J, leaving 15 bases between. In DNA form, the CDR3 reads TGTGCCAGCAGCTTAAACGGGGGTAGCGGTTACGAGCAGTACTTC. Translation: CASSLNGGSGYEQYF.

In its sample, this clonotype was seen a few times. The chain links TRBV28 to TRBJ2-3; D is possibly TRBD1 (6 bases). Germline CDR1 MDHEN, CDR2 SYDVKM. The V gene lost 10 bases and the J gene lost 2 bases, with 16 bases spanning the gap. CDR3 size: 14 residues. CDR3 bases: TGTGCCACCGTCCCGACAGGAGCCACAGATACGCAGTATTTT. This codes for CATVPTGATDTQYF.

In its sample, this clonotype was seen a few times. This chain links TRBV19 with TRBJ2-4; 8 bases agree with TRBD1. There are 15 residues in the CDR3. The germline V gene encodes CDR1 LNHDA and CDR2 SQIVND (reference sequence). The V segment lost 8 bases and the J segment 0 bases; nucleotides outside the gene matches: 6. The CDR3 sequence: CASGYRGEAKNIQYF. CDR3 nucleotide sequence: TGTGCCAGTGGGTACAGGGGGGAAGCCAAAAACATTCAGTACTTC. Together with reference TRBV19 and TRBJ2-4, the CDR3 gives the full variable domain: DGGITQSPKYLFRKEGQNVTLSCEQNLNHDAMYWYRQDPGQGLRLIYYSQIVNDFQKGDIAEGYSVSREKKESFPLTVTSAQKNPTAFYLCASGYRGEAKNIQYFGAGTRLSVL.

This clonotype was counted many times. The chain carries TRBV6-1 and TRBJ2-7; 9 bases align to TRBD1. This CDR3 has 14 amino acids. CDR1 MNHNS and CDR2 SASEGT come from the germline V gene. The J segment lost 3 bases and the V segment lost 6 bases, leaving 6 bases of the junction unmatched. CDR3 protein: CASRRAGQGYEQYV. CDR3 nucleotide sequence: TGTGCCAGCAGGAGGGCGGGACAGGGCTACGAGCAGTACGTC.

This clonotype has a single count. This sequence joins TRBV2 and TRBJ1-1, with 7 bases lining up with TRBD1. With V trimmed by 7 bases and J by 3 bases, 11 bases remained unmatched. The length of the CDR3 is 15 residues. CDR1 is SNHLY and CDR2 is FYNNEI in the germline V gene. This chain's CDR3 is CASTSVYRGDTEAFF. In DNA, the CDR3 is TGTGCCAGCACTAGTGTATACAGGGGCGACACTGAAGCTTTCTTT.

The rearrangement links TRBV19 to TRBJ2-7; perhaps TRBD2 as D (5 bases). The V gene lost 0 bases and the J gene lost 3 bases, with 9 bases spanning the gap. The CDR3 totals 14 residues. Germline CDR1 reads LNHDA; CDR2 reads SQIVND (reference sequence). This CDR3 reads CASSIDPRDYEQYF. In DNA form, the CDR3 reads TGTGCCAGTAGTATAGACCCTCGGGACTACGAGCAGTACTTC.

This chain links TRBV6-5 with TRBJ2-1; D possibly matches TRBD1 or TRBD2 (7 bases each). Germline CDR1 is MNHEY and CDR2 is SVGAGI. V gave up 5 bases and J gave up 7 bases, with 18 bases separating them. The CDR3 consists of 15 residues. The CDR3 DNA reads TGTGCCAGCAGTCCAGGGGGGGCTAGCGTTAATGAGCAGTTCTTC. It is translated as CASSPGGASVNEQFF.

This rearrangement joins TRBV20-1 to TRBJ2-1, with TRBD2 matching 9 bases. Germline loops: CDR1 DFQATT, CDR2 SNEGSKA (reference sequence). The CDR3 covers 18 residues. J lost 5 bases, V lost 0 bases, and 14 bases had no gene match. Here the CDR3 reads CSARDKTLAGDPNNEQFF. The CDR3 nucleotides read TGCAGTGCTAGAGATAAAACCTTAGCGGGGGACCCTAACAATGAGCAGTTCTTC.

V usage is TRBV5-1 and J usage is TRBJ1-6; D is undetermined. Germline assignment: CDR1 SGHRS and CDR2 YFSETQ. The CDR3 sequence is 16 residues long. V lost 1 base to trimming and J lost 0 bases, with 8 bases between them. CDR3 sequence reads: CASSLPTSSYNSPLHF. The CDR3, as DNA: TGCGCCAGCAGCTTGCCGACGAGCTCCTATAATTCACCCCTCCACTTT.

The V and J genes are TRBV4-1 and TRBJ1-2; 9 bases are shared with TRBD1. V shed 4 bases and J 6 bases; nucleotides not matched to a gene: 6. The CDR3 spans 14 residues. Germline V gene data show CDR1 as MGHRA and CDR2 as YSYEKL. The CDR3 bases are TGCGCCAGCAGCCGCAGGGACAGGGTAGATGGCTACACCTTC. Amino acids: CASSRRDRVDGYTF.

This clonotype showed up just a few times. This chain links TRBV6-5 with TRBJ2-1; the D gene is possibly TRBD2 (6 bases). The CDR3 contains 15 residues. CDR1 and CDR2 from the germline V gene are MNHEY and SVGAGI. Trimming pared 2 bases from V and 2 bases from J, leaving 10 bases between. The chain's CDR3 is CASSYEEGTYNEQFF. CDR3 sequence (DNA): TGTGCCAGCAGTTACGAGGAGGGAACCTACAATGAGCAGTTCTTC.

The chain has TRBV6-5 and TRBJ2-1; 9 bases align to TRBD2. The CDR3 length is 15 residues. V dropped 2 bases and J dropped 5; count of bases not matched to a gene: 4. The germline V gene has CDR1 MNHEY and CDR2 SVGAGI. The CDR3 reads CASSYESGGNNEQFF. In DNA, the CDR3 is TGTGCCAGCAGTTACGAAAGCGGGGGGAACAATGAGCAGTTCTTC.